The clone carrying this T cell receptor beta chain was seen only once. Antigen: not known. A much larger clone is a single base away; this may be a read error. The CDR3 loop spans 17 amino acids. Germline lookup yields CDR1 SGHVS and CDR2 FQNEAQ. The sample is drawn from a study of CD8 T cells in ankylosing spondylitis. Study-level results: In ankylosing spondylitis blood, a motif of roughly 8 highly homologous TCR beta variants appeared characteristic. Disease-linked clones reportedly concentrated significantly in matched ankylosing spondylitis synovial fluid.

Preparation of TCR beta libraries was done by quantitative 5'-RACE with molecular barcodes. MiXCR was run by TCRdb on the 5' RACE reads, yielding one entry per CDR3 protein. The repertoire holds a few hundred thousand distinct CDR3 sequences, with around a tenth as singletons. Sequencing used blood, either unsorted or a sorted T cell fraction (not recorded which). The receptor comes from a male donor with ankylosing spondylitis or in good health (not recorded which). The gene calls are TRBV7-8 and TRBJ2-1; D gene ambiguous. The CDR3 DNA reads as TGTGCCAGCAGCTTAAATCCAAGGCAGAAGTGGGCCAATGAGCAGCTCTTC. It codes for CASSLNPRQKWANEQLF.